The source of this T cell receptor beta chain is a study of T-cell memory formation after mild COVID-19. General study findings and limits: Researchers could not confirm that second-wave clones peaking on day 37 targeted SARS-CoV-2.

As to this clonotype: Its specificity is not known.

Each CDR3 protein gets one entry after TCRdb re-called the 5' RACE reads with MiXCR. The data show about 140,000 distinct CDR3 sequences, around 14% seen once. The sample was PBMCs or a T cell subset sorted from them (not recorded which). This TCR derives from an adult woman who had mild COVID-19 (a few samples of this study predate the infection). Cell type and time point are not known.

The CDR3 here is CASSLGQSGGGGEQYF. The CDR3 coding sequence is TGTGCCAGCAGCTTAGGTCAGTCGGGCGGAGGGGGCGAGCAGTACTTC. This chain joins TRBV13 and TRBJ2-7, with D perhaps assigned TRBD1 or TRBD2 (6 bases each). CDR1 and CDR2 (germline): PRHDT, FYEKMQ (reference sequence). V lost 0 bases and J lost 6, with 18 bases in between. This CDR3 contains 16 residues.